This TCR beta chain was recorded in a study of blood T cell repertoires in COVID-19. Study-level background: In each case, the material was cDNA or gDNA derived from T cells, B-cell-depleted T cells, or PBMCs.

The V gene's germline CDR1 is LNHDA and CDR2 SQIVND (reference sequence). Trimming at V came to 7 bases and at J to 5 bases, leaving 7 bases not matched to a gene. The CDR3 runs to 14 residues. Authors' methods: Scientists estimated how many nucleated cells there were by amplifying reference gene primers. TCRdb's copy holds only in-frame clones and misses some; the assay was immunoSEQ multiplex PCR. That table is the source of V, J and clone size, and D and trimming were worked out from the DNA. The sample gives some 270,000 clones, roughly 88% of which show up once; roughly 11% is in the top ten. The sample was peripheral blood. The gene calls are TRBV19 and TRBJ1-5; 8 nucleotides line up with TRBD1. This receptor was identified in a woman aged 70-85 years with acute or convalescent COVID-19. The CDR3 is CASNPTGGYQPQHF. CDR3 nucleotide sequence: TGTGCCAGTAACCCCACAGGGGGTTATCAGCCCCAGCATTTT.